Below, 22 T cell receptor beta chains from the same sample are listed, as sequenced in a study of metastatic and nonmetastatic thyroid tumors. The entire patient cohort was treatment-naive prior to thyroid surgery. TCRdb re-processed the PCR reads through MiXCR. The sample has about 11,000 clones, 38% seen once; the top ten hold about 17%. Sequenced: tumor tissue. Receptors were obtained from a female donor with papillary thyroid cancer or a benign thyroid nodule (not recorded which). Some clones in this sample may be carry-over from other donors' samples.

The chain joins TRBV20-1 to TRBJ2-3; a possible D gene is TRBD1 (5 bases). Germline CDR1 is DFQATT and CDR2 is SNEGSKA (reference sequence). The CDR3 is 15 residues long. Deletions cut 0 bases from V and 3 bases from J, with 13 bases between. The DNA for the CDR3 is TGCAGTGCTAGAGACCGAACCGCAGGGACAGATACGCAGTATTTT. Its translation is CSARDRTAGTDTQYF.

The V and J genes are TRBV20-1 and TRBJ2-1; 9 bases map to TRBD2. J gave up 9 bases and V 6 bases, and 15 bases lay outside the gene matches. The germline gives CDR1 DFQATT, CDR2 SNEGSKA (reference sequence). There are 15 residues in the CDR3. The CDR3 coding sequence is TGCAGTGCGGGTCCGTCTAGCGGGGCCTCGGGTGAGCAGTTCTTC. Translating it yields CSAGPSSGASGEQFF.

Relative to its sample, this clone is large. The chain has TRBV20-1 and TRBJ2-7; D is perhaps TRBD1 (6 bases). The CDR3 length is 12 residues. V dropped 6 bases and J dropped 8 bases, with 17 bases sitting between them. In germline, CDR1 is DFQATT, CDR2 SNEGSKA (reference sequence). The CDR3 DNA sequence: TGCAGTGCCTCCGGACAGCCTCCAAAGCAGTACTTC. Protein product: CSASGQPPKQYF.

This clone has at least ten counts. This chain uses TRBV5-6 with TRBJ1-6; the D gene is possibly TRBD1 (5 bases). CDR3 length: 14 amino acids. Trimming left V 1 base short and J 9 bases short, with 11 bases between. Germline V lookup: CDR1 SGHDT, CDR2 YYEEEE. DNA of the CDR3: TGTGCCAGCAGCTTGTCCGACAGTGTTTCACCCCTCCACTTT. Translated, it gives CASSLSDSVSPLHF.

The chain couples TRBV28 to TRBJ2-2; D remains ambiguous. V lost 3 bases and J 0 bases, leaving 8 bases between the germline ends. Germline CDR1 and CDR2: MDHEN and SYDVKM. The CDR3 contains 15 residues. This CDR3 reads CASSFTTANTGELFF. CDR3 nucleotide sequence: TGTGCCAGCAGTTTTACAACTGCGAACACCGGGGAGCTGTTTTTT.

The genes are TRBV7-9 and TRBJ1-2, with 7 bases matching TRBD1. The germline gives CDR1 SEHNR, CDR2 FQNEAQ (reference sequence). CDR3 size: 13 residues. V lost 6 bases and J lost 8; bases outside the gene matches: 9. CDR3 in DNA: TGTGCCAGCAGGGAGGACAGGCCTAACGGCTACACCTTC. Translating gives CASREDRPNGYTF.

The chain has TRBV30 and TRBJ2-7; the match to TRBD2 covers 7 bases. This CDR3 has 14 amino acids. The J segment lost 3 bases and the V segment lost 1 base, leaving 6 bases of the junction unmatched. Germline CDR1 is GTSNPN and CDR2 is SVGIG (reference sequence). CDR3 sequence (DNA): TGTGCCTGGAGTGGAGAGGGACTAATCTACGAGCAGTACTTC. Translating gives CAWSGEGLIYEQYF.

The chain carries TRBV6-2 or TRBV6-3 and TRBJ1-2; D is perhaps TRBD1 (5 bases). The germline gives CDR1 MNHEY, CDR2 SVGEGT. The CDR3 runs 15 residues. Trimming removed 1 base from V and 0 bases from J, with 9 bases in between. The CDR3 nucleotides read TGTGCCAGCAGTTACTACGACAGATCTAACTATGGCTACACCTTC. Translating it yields CASSYYDRSNYGYTF.

The chain joins TRBV11-2 to TRBJ2-7; the D gene is possibly TRBD1 (5 bases). The CDR3 extends over 15 amino acids. Trimming shortened V by 6 bases and J by 3 bases, and 18 bases separated the two germline ends. CDR1 and CDR2 (germline): SGHAT, FQNNGV. The CDR3 bases are TGTGCCAGCAGTCTCGGCGCAGGGTACCTCTACGAGCAGTACTTC. It translates to CASSLGAGYLYEQYF.

The table lists this clone with a few counts. CDR3 residues: CASSEDRTRTTLHF. CDR3 DNA: TGTGCCAGCAGTGAAGATCGGACCCGAACAACCCTCCACTTT. The chain uses TRBV6-1 and TRBJ1-6; no reliable D call. This CDR3 is built from 14 residues. The germline V and J ends were trimmed by 1 base and 14 bases, with 15 bases remaining between them. Germline assignment: CDR1 MNHNS and CDR2 SASEGT.

The genes are TRBV5-1 and TRBJ1-2; TRBD1 agrees at 11 bases. CDR3 length equals 14 residues. Trimming took 2 bases from V and 8 from J; bases not matched to a gene: 5. The germline gives CDR1 SGHRS, CDR2 YFSETQ. The CDR3 DNA reads as TGCGCCAGCAGCTTATGGACAGGGGGCGGAGGCTACACCTTC. Translation: CASSLWTGGGGYTF.

The J gene is TRBJ2-7, the V gene TRBV4-2, with 7 bases that match TRBD2. Germline V CDR1 and CDR2: LGHNA, YNFKEQ. CDR3 length equals 15 residues. Trimming removed 4 bases from V and 3 bases from J; junction bases left unmatched: 9. CDR3 protein: CASSPGSGENYEQYF. For the CDR3, the DNA is TGTGCCAGCAGCCCAGGGAGCGGGGAAAACTACGAGCAGTACTTC.

By share, this clone ranks as large. The gene calls are TRBV7-9 and TRBJ2-2; 8 nucleotides align to TRBD1. Germline CDR1 is SEHNR and CDR2 is FQNEAQ (reference sequence). J gave up 5 bases and V 8 bases, and 10 bases lay outside the gene matches. The CDR3 contains 15 residues. The CDR3 DNA follows: TGTGCCAGCCGGCCAGGACAGGGCACTACCGGGGAGCTGTTTTTT. Its protein product is CASRPGQGTTGELFF.

V gene TRBV6-1 combines with J gene TRBJ2-7, with D possibly matching TRBD2 (5 bases). V lost 5 bases to trimming and J lost 4 bases, with 18 bases between them. Germline CDR1 reads MNHNS; CDR2 reads SASEGT. CDR3 length: 15 residues. DNA for the CDR3: TGTGCCAGCAGTAATGGAGCTGCGGGCACGTACGAGCAGTACTTC. Protein sequence: CASSNGAAGTYEQYF.

The sample holds a few counts of this clone. The J gene is TRBJ1-2, the V gene TRBV6-5; TRBD1 matches at 9 bases. The CDR3 extends over 13 amino acids. V was pared by 4 bases and J by 7 bases, with 4 bases of the junction left unmatched. Germline CDR1 MNHEY, CDR2 SVGAGI. The CDR3 coding sequence is TGTGCCAGCAGTTGGACAGGGGACTCTGGCTACACCTTC. Protein product: CASSWTGDSGYTF.

The CDR3, as DNA: TGTGCCAGCAGCTTCGGGACTAGCGGGAATAGGTCCTACAATGAGCAGTTCTTC. Amino acid sequence: CASSFGTSGNRSYNEQFF. V is TRBV11-3 and J is TRBJ2-1; 13 positions agree with TRBD2. V was pared by 3 bases and J by 1 base, with 6 bases of the junction left unmatched. The length of the CDR3 is 18 residues. The germline CDR1 and CDR2 sequences are SGHNT and YENEEA.

The chain employs TRBV9 and TRBJ2-7, with 7 positions matching TRBD1. The length of the CDR3 is 14 residues. The J segment lost 6 bases and the V segment lost 4 bases, leaving 10 bases of the junction unmatched. CDR1 SGDLS and CDR2 YYNGEE come from the germline V gene. The CDR3 region has the DNA TGTGCCAGCAGCACGTGGGACAGCCCCATCGAGCAGTACTTC. It is translated as CASSTWDSPIEQYF.

The chain carries TRBV6-2 or TRBV6-3 and TRBJ1-2; D is ambiguous. This CDR3 has 14 amino acids. V was pared by 6 bases and J by 7 bases, with 18 bases between. Germline lookup yields CDR1 MNHEY and CDR2 SVGEGT. The DNA for the CDR3 is TGTGCCAGCAGCCACGAAAGAGCTCGGGGTGGCTACACCTTC. It translates to CASSHERARGGYTF.

The chain carries TRBV4-1 and TRBJ2-5; the D gene could be TRBD1 or TRBD2 (6 bases each). The V and J ends lost 2 bases and 5 bases respectively, with 15 bases between them. The germline gives CDR1 MGHRA, CDR2 YSYEKL. The CDR3 is made up of 15 amino acids. The CDR3 nucleotides are TGCGCCAGCAGCCAAACGGGGGCCGCGGGGGAGACCCAGTACTTC. It yields the protein CASSQTGAAGETQYF.

This clone came up a few times. This chain connects TRBV6-5 to TRBJ2-5, with TRBD2 matching over 8 bases. V was pared by 0 bases and J by 5 bases, with 5 bases of the junction left unmatched. Germline V CDR1 and CDR2: MNHEY, SVGAGI. The CDR3 totals 15 residues. The CDR3 region is CASSYSNSGSETQYF. In nucleotides, the CDR3 is TGTGCCAGCAGTTACTCGAACAGCGGGAGTGAGACCCAGTACTTC.

Relative to its sample, this clone is large. The chain employs TRBV2 and TRBJ2-3, with unresolved D. The CDR3 totals 11 residues. V was trimmed by 5 bases and J by 2 bases, leaving 2 bases between them. Germline CDR1 reads SNHLY; CDR2 reads FYNNEI. For the CDR3, the DNA is TGTGCCAGCAGTCACACAGATACGCAGTATTTT. As protein: CASSHTDTQYF.

This clone was seen once. The chain couples TRBV7-9 to TRBJ2-7; D gene uncertain. The germline V gene has CDR1 SEHNR and CDR2 FQNEAQ (reference sequence). The length of the CDR3 is 15 residues. The germline V and J ends were trimmed by 5 bases and 0 bases, with 14 bases remaining between them. The DNA for the CDR3 is TGTGCCAGCAGCCTATACGCCGAGAGCTCCTACGAGCAGTACTTC. This translates into CASSLYAESSYEQYF.